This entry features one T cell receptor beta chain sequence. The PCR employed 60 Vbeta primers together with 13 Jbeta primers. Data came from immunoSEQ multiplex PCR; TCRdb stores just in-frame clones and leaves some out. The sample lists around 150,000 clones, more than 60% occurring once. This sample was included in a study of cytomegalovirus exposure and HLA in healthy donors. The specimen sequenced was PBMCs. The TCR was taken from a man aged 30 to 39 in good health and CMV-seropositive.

CDR3 nucleotides: TGTGCCAGCAGCCCCCCCGGGAAAGGCACTGAAGCTTTCTTT. This sequence encodes CASSPPGKGTEAFF. The chain combines TRBV28 with TRBJ1-1; no firm D call. There are 14 residues in the CDR3. Germline V lookup: CDR1 MDHEN, CDR2 SYDVKM. V lost 6 bases to trimming and J lost 4 bases, with 15 bases between them.